This T cell receptor (beta chain) was sequenced for a study of T cell repertoires in cytomegalovirus infection. Whole-study context: Public TCR beta signatures marked donors with CMV infection and the matching HLA.

The CDR3 spans 15 residues. Trimming removed 5 bases at V and 0 bases at J, with 13 bases between. This clonotype occurred many times. The antigen is unknown. MiXCR was run by TCRdb on the reads, yielding one entry per CDR3 protein. The table lists under 300,000 distinct CDR3 sequences, 22% of them singletons. The TCR originated in a human donor in good health (CMV status not recorded). Some clones in this sample may be carry-over from other donors' samples. The sequencing used cultured PBMCs, collected from culture after CMV antigen stimulation. The chain couples TRBV12-3 or TRBV12-4 to TRBJ1-1; the D gene is possibly TRBD1 (5 bases). As DNA, the CDR3 is TGTGCCAGCAGTGTGGGACGCTTCATGAACACTGAAGCTTTCTTT. Amino acid sequence: CASSVGRFMNTEAFF.